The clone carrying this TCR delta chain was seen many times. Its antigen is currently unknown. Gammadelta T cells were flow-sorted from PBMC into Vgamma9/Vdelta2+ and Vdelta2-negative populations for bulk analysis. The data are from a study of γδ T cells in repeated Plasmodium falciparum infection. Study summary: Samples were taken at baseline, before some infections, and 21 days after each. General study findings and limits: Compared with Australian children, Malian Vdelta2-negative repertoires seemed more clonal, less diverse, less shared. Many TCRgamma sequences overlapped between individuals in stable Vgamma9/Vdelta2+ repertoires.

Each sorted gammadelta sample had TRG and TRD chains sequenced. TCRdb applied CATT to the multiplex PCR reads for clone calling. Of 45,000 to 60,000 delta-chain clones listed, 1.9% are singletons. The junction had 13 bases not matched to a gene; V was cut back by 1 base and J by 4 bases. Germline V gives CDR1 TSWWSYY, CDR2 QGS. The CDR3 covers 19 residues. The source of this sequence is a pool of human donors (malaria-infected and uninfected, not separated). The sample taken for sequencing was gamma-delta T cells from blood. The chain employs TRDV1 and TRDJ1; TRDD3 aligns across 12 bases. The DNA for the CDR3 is TGTGCTCTTGGGGAACGAGCTCTCGATTCTGGGGGATACGGCGATAAACTCATCTTT. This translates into CALGERALDSGGYGDKLIF.